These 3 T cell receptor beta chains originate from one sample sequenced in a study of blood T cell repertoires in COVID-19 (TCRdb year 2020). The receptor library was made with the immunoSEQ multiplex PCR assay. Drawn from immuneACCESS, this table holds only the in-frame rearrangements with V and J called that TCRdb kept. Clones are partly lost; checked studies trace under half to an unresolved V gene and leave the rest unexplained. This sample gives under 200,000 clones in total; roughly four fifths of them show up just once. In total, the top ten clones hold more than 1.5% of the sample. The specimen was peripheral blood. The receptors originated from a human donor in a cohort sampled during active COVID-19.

The CDR3: CASSYQVGGTEAFF. The CDR3 DNA reads TGTGCCAGCAGTTATCAGGTTGGTGGCACTGAAGCTTTCTTT. The chain uses TRBV6-2 or TRBV6-3 and TRBJ1-1; the D is unclear. Trimming took 3 bases from V and 4 from J, leaving 12 bases between them. Germline V gene sequence: CDR1 MNHEY, CDR2 SVGEGT. The length of the CDR3 is 14 residues.

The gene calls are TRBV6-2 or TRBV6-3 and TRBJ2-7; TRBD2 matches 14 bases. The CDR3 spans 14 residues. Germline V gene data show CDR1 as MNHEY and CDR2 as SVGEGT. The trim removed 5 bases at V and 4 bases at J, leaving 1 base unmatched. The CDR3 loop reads CASSRTSGGYEQYF. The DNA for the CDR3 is TGTGCCAGCAGTAGGACTAGCGGGGGGTACGAGCAGTACTTC.

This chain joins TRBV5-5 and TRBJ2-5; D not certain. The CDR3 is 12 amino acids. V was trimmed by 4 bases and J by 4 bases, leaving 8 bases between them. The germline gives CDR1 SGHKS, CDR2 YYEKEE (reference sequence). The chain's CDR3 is CASSMTGETQYF. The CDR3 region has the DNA TGTGCCAGCAGCATGACGGGAGAGACCCAGTACTTC. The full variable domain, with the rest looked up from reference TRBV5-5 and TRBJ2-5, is DAGVTQSPTHLIKTRGQQVTLRCSPISGHKSVSWYQQVLGQGPQFIFQYYEKEERGRGNFPDRFSARQFPNYSSELNVNALLLGDSALYLCASSMTGETQYFGPGTRLLVL.